This T cell receptor beta chain was retrieved from a study of T cells in Graves' hyperthyroidism and ophthalmopathy. CDR1 LNHDA and CDR2 SQIVND come from the germline V gene (reference sequence). The CDR3 covers 15 residues. After removal of 9 bases from V and 6 bases from J, the junction contained 11 bases not matched to a gene. Study-level results: Also found in blood were most expanded thyroid clonotypes above 0.001.

On this clonotype itself: Its specificity is unknown.

TCR beta CDR3 regions were amplified from RNA transcripts. RT-PCR in the first round (using the HTBI primer set) targeted the TCR CDR3. TCRdb called the multiplex PCR reads again in MiXCR, with one record for every CDR3 protein. This sample carries hundreds of thousands of distinct CDR3 sequences, approximately 15% of them seen once, and the ten largest clones take roughly a tenth. The sequence was collected from a woman between 18 and 29 years old with Graves' hyperthyroidism. The chain recombines TRBV19 with TRBJ2-1; TRBD2 matches at 10 bases. Sequenced: blood. DNA of the CDR3: TGTGCCAGCGCGATGGGACTAGCGAGCTTCAATGAGCAGTTCTTC. This gives the protein CASAMGLASFNEQFF.